These 13 T cell receptor beta chains originate from one sample sequenced in a study of cytomegalovirus exposure and HLA in healthy donors. The PCR employed 60 Vbeta primers together with 13 Jbeta primers. Repertoires were generated with immunoSEQ multiplex PCR, while TCRdb's copy carries only in-frame clones and drops some. The sample's table shows approximately 130,000 clones. Sequenced material: PBMCs. All receptors derive from a woman between 55 and 75 years old in good health and CMV-seronegative.

The V gene is TRBV25-1, the J gene TRBJ2-1, with D maybe TRBD2 (5 bases). The CDR3 consists of 13 residues. The ends were cut back, 7 bases at V and 7 bases at J, with 14 bases in the middle. Germline V gives CDR1 MGHDK, CDR2 SYGVNS. The CDR3 region is CASTAGTGNEQFF. CDR3 DNA: TGTGCCAGCACGGCGGGCACGGGGAATGAGCAGTTCTTC. Complete variable domain (other parts from reference TRBV25-1 and TRBJ2-1): EADIYQTPRYLVIGTGKKITLECSQTMGHDKMYWYQQDPGMELHLIHYSYGVNSTEKGDLSSESTVSRIRTEHFPLTLESARPSHTSQYLCASTAGTGNEQFFGPGTRLTVL.

CDR3 sequence reads: CASSLRDRGDELFF. The CDR3, as DNA: TGTGCCAGCAGTCTAAGGGACAGGGGGGACGAGCTGTTTTTT. V is TRBV27 and J is TRBJ2-2, with 11 bases aligning to TRBD1. This CDR3 spans 14 amino acids. V was pared by 5 bases and J by 11 bases, with 7 bases of the junction left unmatched. Looked up from germline, CDR1 is MNHEY and CDR2 is SMNVEV (reference sequence).

The J gene is TRBJ2-7, the V gene TRBV2, with TRBD1 matching 8 bases. The CDR3 loop spans 13 amino acids. CDR1 and CDR2 from the germline V gene are SNHLY and FYNNEI. J was trimmed by 3 bases and V by 7 bases; bases with no gene match: 5. Written as DNA, the CDR3 is TGTGCCAGCAACAGGGGGATTTTCTACGAGCAGTACTTC. Amino acids: CASNRGIFYEQYF. Filled out from reference TRBV2 and TRBJ2-7, the complete variable domain reads EPEVTQTPSHQVTQMGQEVILRCVPISNHLYFYWYRQILGQKVEFLVSFYNNEISEKSEIFDDQFSVERPDGSNFTLKIRSTKLEDSAMYFCASNRGIFYEQYFGPGTRLTVT.

The rearrangement links TRBV7-9 to TRBJ2-5, with TRBD2 matching over 7 bases. Germline V gives CDR1 SEHNR, CDR2 FQNEAQ (reference sequence). V dropped 2 bases and J dropped 3; count of bases not matched to a gene: 3. CDR3 length: 14 amino acids. The CDR3 protein is CASSLRGVKETQYF. Written as DNA, the CDR3 is TGTGCCAGCAGCTTACGGGGGGTGAAAGAGACCCAGTACTTC.

The chain joins TRBV12-5 to TRBJ1-1, with D possibly TRBD1 on 6 matching bases. The CDR3 spans 15 residues. V was clipped by 6 bases and J by 1 base, with 15 bases between them. Germline CDR1 LGHNT, CDR2 FRNRAP. CDR3 sequence: CASGPRGISNTEAFF. CDR3 in DNA: TGTGCTAGTGGGCCCAGGGGCATCTCGAACACTGAAGCTTTCTTT.

The chain has TRBV4-2 and TRBJ2-3, with D unclear. This CDR3 has 12 residues. Per germline, CDR1 LGHNA and CDR2 YNFKEQ. V lost 4 bases and J 6 bases, leaving 8 bases between the germline ends. Here the CDR3 DNA reads TGTGCCAGCAGCCCCGGTACGGATACGCAGTATTTT. Its protein is CASSPGTDTQYF.

The chain joins TRBV6-1 to TRBJ2-1; D possibly corresponds to TRBD1 (6 bases). The germline gives CDR1 MNHNS, CDR2 SASEGT. V was shortened by 4 bases and J by 15 bases, with 22 bases between the two germline ends. The CDR3 is 14 residues long. The CDR3 nucleotides are TGTGCCAGCAGTGCGAAGATACAGGGAAGTAGGGGGTTCTTC. It yields the protein CASSAKIQGSRGFF.

V gene TRBV7-8 combines with J gene TRBJ1-2; 7 nucleotides line up with TRBD1. The germline V gene encodes CDR1 SGHVS and CDR2 FQNEAQ. V was pared by 5 bases and J by 1 base, with 19 bases of the junction left unmatched. The CDR3 has 19 amino acids. The CDR3 coding sequence is TGTGCCAGCAGCACCACCCGAGGGACAGTCGACGTTATTAACTATGGCTACACCTTC. It specifies CASSTTRGTVDVINYGYTF. Looking up the rest from reference TRBV7-8 and TRBJ1-2 gives the full variable domain: GAGVSQSPRYKVAKRGQDVALRCDPISGHVSLFWYQQALGQGPEFLTYFQNEAQLDKSGLPSDRFFAERPEGSVSTLKIQRTQQEDSAVYLCASSTTRGTVDVINYGYTFGSGTRLTVV.

The rearrangement links TRBV9 to TRBJ2-3; D ambiguous. The germline V and J ends were trimmed by 0 bases and 4 bases, with 3 bases remaining between them. Germline V lookup: CDR1 SGDLS, CDR2 YYNGEE. CDR3 length: 12 residues. CDR3 sequence (DNA): TGTGCCAGCAGCGTAGGAGCAGATACGCAGTATTTT. Translating it yields CASSVGADTQYF.

The J gene is TRBJ1-2, the V gene TRBV28, with a tentative D call TRBD1 (6 bases). V was shortened by 6 bases and J by 2 bases, with 13 bases between the two germline ends. Germline V CDR1 and CDR2: MDHEN, SYDVKM. The CDR3 contains 14 residues. Written as DNA, the CDR3 is TGTGCCAGCAGGGTTGCGGGGGCGAACTATGGCTACACCTTC. Translating gives CASRVAGANYGYTF.

The V and J genes are TRBV30 and TRBJ1-4; D uncertain. Germline V gene sequence: CDR1 GTSNPN, CDR2 SVGIG (reference sequence). Trimming removed 2 bases at V and 4 bases at J, with 11 bases between. The length of the CDR3 is 14 residues. CDR3: CAWSWNSGNEKLFF. CDR3 coding DNA: TGTGCCTGGAGTTGGAATTCGGGTAATGAAAAACTGTTTTTT.

V and J are TRBV18 and TRBJ1-1; 10 bases map to TRBD1. CDR3 length: 14 residues. Unmatched junction bases numbered 1, after V lost 2 bases and J lost 4 bases. CDR1 KGHSH and CDR2 LQKENI come from the germline V gene. CDR3 nucleotides: TGTGCCAGCTCACCAGGGACAGGGGTCACTGAAGCTTTCTTT. This codes for CASSPGTGVTEAFF. The full variable domain, with the rest looked up from reference TRBV18 and TRBJ1-1, is NAGVMQNPRHLVRRRGQEARLRCSPMKGHSHVYWYRQLPEEGLKFMVYLQKENIIDESGMPKERFSAEFPKEGPSILRIQQVVRGDSAAYFCASSPGTGVTEAFFGQGTRLTVV.

The chain employs TRBV25-1 and TRBJ1-2; 7 bases line up with TRBD1. Losses at the gene ends were 4 bases for V and 4 bases for J; bases not matched to a gene: 12. Germline V gene data show CDR1 as MGHDK and CDR2 as SYGVNS. CDR3 length: 16 residues. The CDR3 DNA is TGTGCCAGCAGTGCAACAGGGGTACTGTTGCCCTATGGCTACACCTTC. Amino acid sequence: CASSATGVLLPYGYTF.